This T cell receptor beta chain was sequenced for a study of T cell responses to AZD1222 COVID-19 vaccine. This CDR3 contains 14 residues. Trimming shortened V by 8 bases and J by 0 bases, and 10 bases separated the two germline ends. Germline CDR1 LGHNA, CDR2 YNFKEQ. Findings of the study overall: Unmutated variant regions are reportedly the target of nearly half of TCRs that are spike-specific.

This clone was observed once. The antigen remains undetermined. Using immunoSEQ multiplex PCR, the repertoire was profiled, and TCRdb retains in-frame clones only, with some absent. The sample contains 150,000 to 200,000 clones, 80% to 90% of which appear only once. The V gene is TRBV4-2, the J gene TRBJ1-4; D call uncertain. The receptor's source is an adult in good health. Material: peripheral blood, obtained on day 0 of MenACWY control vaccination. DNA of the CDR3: TGTGCCAGCGCAAGTCAGACAACTAATGAAAAACTGTTTTTT. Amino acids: CASASQTTNEKLFF.